Shown below are 22 T cell receptor beta chains from a single sample sequenced in a study of pediatric ulcerative colitis. Generated by immunoSEQ multiplex PCR, the TCRdb table keeps only in-frame clones and is missing some. This table holds about 4,300 clones, 85% to 95% found once. The specimen was blood. The receptors derive from a boy aged 5-17 years who was a control in a study of pediatric ulcerative colitis.

This rearrangement joins TRBV25-1 to TRBJ2-1, with TRBD2 matching over 8 bases. The CDR3 spans 14 residues. J gave up 7 bases and V 9 bases, and 11 bases lay outside the gene matches. The germline CDR1 and CDR2 sequences are MGHDK and SYGVNS. The CDR3 sequence is CASGVAGRGNEQFF. In nucleotides, the CDR3 is TGTGCCAGTGGTGTAGCGGGGAGGGGTAATGAGCAGTTCTTC.

This chain links TRBV7-2 with TRBJ2-1, with D tentatively TRBD2 (5 bases). The CDR3 runs to 12 residues. Deletions cut 1 base from V and 9 bases from J, with 7 bases between. The germline V gene has CDR1 SGHTA and CDR2 FQGNSA. CDR3 amino acids: CASSLVGAEQFF. DNA of the CDR3: TGTGCCAGCAGCTTAGTGGGAGCTGAGCAGTTCTTC.

This clone was seen a handful of times. This chain connects TRBV7-6 to TRBJ1-5; no reliable D call. This CDR3 has 15 amino acids. V lost 3 bases and J 0 bases, leaving 9 bases between the germline ends. Germline V gene lookup returns CDR1 SGHVS and CDR2 FNYEAQ. The CDR3 DNA reads TGTGCCAGCAGCTTGCGTCAGCGTAGCAATCAGCCCCAGCATTTT. It yields the protein CASSLRQRSNQPQHF.

The rearrangement joins TRBV11-3 to TRBJ2-2; D not certain. V lost 0 bases and J 0 bases, leaving 14 bases between the germline ends. The germline CDR1 and CDR2 sequences are SGHNT and YENEEA. The CDR3 length is 18 residues. As DNA, the CDR3 is TGTGCCAGCAGCTTAGAGAGGTGGGCAAGATCGAACACCGGGGAGCTGTTTTTT. Translation: CASSLERWARSNTGELFF.

This clone showed up just once. The rearrangement joins TRBV5-6 to TRBJ2-2, with TRBD2 matching 8 bases. Per the germline V gene, CDR1 is SGHDT and CDR2 is YYEEEE. Trimming at V came to 1 base and at J to 4 bases, leaving 3 bases not matched to a gene. The CDR3 is 15 residues long. Here the CDR3 DNA reads TGTGCCAGCAGCTTGACCGGGAGGGCCACCGGGGAGCTGTTTTTT. Protein product: CASSLTGRATGELFF.

V usage is TRBV6-6 and J usage is TRBJ2-7; 9 bases align to TRBD2. Unmatched junction bases numbered 7, after V lost 6 bases and J lost 1 base. In germline, CDR1 is MNHNY, CDR2 SVGAGI (reference sequence). The CDR3 is made up of 15 amino acids. This chain's CDR3 is CASRVSSGISYEQYV. The CDR3 coding sequence is TGTGCCAGCAGAGTCTCTAGCGGGATTTCCTACGAGCAGTACGTC.

This chain joins TRBV5-8 and TRBJ2-7; D unresolved. There are 16 residues in the CDR3. Germline V CDR1 and CDR2: SGHTS, YDEGEE. V dropped 2 bases and J dropped 6 bases, with 21 bases sitting between them. CDR3 sequence (DNA): TGTGCCAGCAGCTTCGGAGTGTCGATTGGTGTTGGCGAGCAGTACTTC. Translating it yields CASSFGVSIGVGEQYF.

V usage is TRBV18 and J usage is TRBJ1-1; D is unclear. There are 15 residues in the CDR3. Germline lookup yields CDR1 KGHSH and CDR2 LQKENI. V was cut by 6 bases and J by 1 base, with 15 bases left in between. The CDR3 spells CASSPLDGSNTEAFF. CDR3 bases: TGTGCCAGCTCCCCCTTGGACGGATCGAACACTGAAGCTTTCTTT.

V is TRBV11-2 and J is TRBJ2-7; the D is unclear. This CDR3 spans 15 amino acids. Trimming shortened V by 2 bases and J by 0 bases, and 11 bases separated the two germline ends. CDR1 SGHAT and CDR2 FQNNGV come from the germline V gene. CDR3: CASSLLAAPSYEQYF. The CDR3 nucleotides read TGTGCCAGCAGCTTATTGGCAGCACCCTCCTACGAGCAGTACTTC.

The V gene is TRBV27, the J gene TRBJ2-7; 13 bases align to TRBD2. This CDR3 has 17 amino acids. The V gene end was trimmed by 6 bases and the J gene end by 0 bases; junction bases not matched to a gene: 8. Germline CDR1 and CDR2: MNHEY and SMNVEV (reference sequence). The CDR3: CASSRLAGGGDSYEQYF. DNA of the CDR3: TGTGCCAGCAGCCGACTAGCGGGAGGCGGGGACTCCTACGAGCAGTACTTC.

The chain has TRBV6-1 and TRBJ2-7; 8 bases match TRBD2. The germline CDR1 and CDR2 sequences are MNHNS and SASEGT. After removal of 3 bases from V and 3 bases from J, the junction contained 22 bases not matched to a gene. The CDR3 runs to 20 residues. The CDR3 here is CASSDQPPFSAGGRYYEQYF. DNA of the CDR3: TGTGCCAGCAGTGACCAACCGCCGTTCAGCGCGGGAGGCCGTTACTACGAGCAGTACTTC.

The V gene is TRBV7-9, the J gene TRBJ1-5; D is ambiguous. The ends were cut back, 3 bases at V and 3 bases at J, with 9 bases in the middle. The V gene's germline CDR1 is SEHNR and CDR2 FQNEAQ (reference sequence). The CDR3 length is 14 residues. The CDR3 DNA follows: TGTGCCAGCAGCTTCGCAAACACCAATCAGCCCCAGCATTTT. Translated, it gives CASSFANTNQPQHF. The full variable domain, its missing parts supplied by reference TRBV7-9 and TRBJ1-5, is DTGVSQNPRHKITKRGQNVTFRCDPISEHNRLYWYRQTLGQGPEFLTYFQNEAQLEKSRLLSDRFSAERPKGSFSTLEIQRTEQGDSAMYLCASSFANTNQPQHFGDGTRLSIL.

The chain employs TRBV6-1 and TRBJ2-5; tentative D call: TRBD1 (5 bases). Trimming cost V 1 base and J 5 bases, with 11 bases left between them. This CDR3 comprises 14 residues. CDR1 and CDR2 from the germline V gene are MNHNS and SASEGT. CDR3 nucleotides: TGTGCCAGCAGTGAAGGCCAGGGCTGGGAGACCCAGTACTTC. It encodes CASSEGQGWETQYF.

This chain connects TRBV4-1 to TRBJ2-2; tentative D call: TRBD2 (6 bases). Per germline, CDR1 MGHRA and CDR2 YSYEKL. The ends were cut back, 1 base at V and 2 bases at J, with 20 bases in the middle. The CDR3 runs 19 residues. CDR3 sequence reads: CASSQVPRGAGLNTGELFF. For the CDR3, the DNA is TGCGCCAGCAGCCAAGTCCCAAGGGGAGCGGGCCTTAACACCGGGGAGCTGTTTTTT.

V gene TRBV30 combines with J gene TRBJ1-2; D possibly corresponds to TRBD1 (6 bases). Germline CDR1 GTSNPN, CDR2 SVGIG (reference sequence). This CDR3 is 12 amino acids long. Trimming cost V 4 bases and J 6 bases, with 12 bases left between them. Here the CDR3 reads CAWNQGSNGYTF. The CDR3 DNA follows: TGTGCCTGGAATCAGGGGAGCAATGGCTACACCTTC.

CDR3 protein: CASSPAVVSDETQYF. The CDR3, as DNA: TGTGCCAGCAGCCCCGCTGTGGTCAGCGACGAGACCCAGTACTTC. The chain links TRBV11-3 to TRBJ2-5; no clear D gene. The CDR3 has 15 amino acids. In germline, CDR1 is SGHNT, CDR2 YENEEA. V was pared by 5 bases and J by 5 bases, with 18 bases between. Filled out from reference TRBV11-3 and TRBJ2-5, the complete variable domain reads EAGVVQSPRYKIIEKKQPVAFWCNPISGHNTLYWYLQNLGQGPELLIRYENEEAVDDSQLPKDRFSAERLKGVDSTLKIQPAELGDSAVYLCASSPAVVSDETQYFGPGTRLLVL.

The chain is built from TRBV4-1 and TRBJ2-7, with unresolved D. Trimming cost V 0 bases and J 0 bases, with 6 bases left between them. The V gene's germline CDR1 is MGHRA and CDR2 YSYEKL. The CDR3 totals 14 residues. CDR3 sequence (DNA): TGCGCCAGCAGCCAAGAACAGTTCTCCTACGAGCAGTACTTC. It codes for CASSQEQFSYEQYF.

DNA of the CDR3: TGTGCCTGGAGTGAACGGGGCAACTACAATCAGCCCCAGCATTTT. Protein: CAWSERGNYNQPQHF. The V call is TRBV30, the J call TRBJ1-5; D may be TRBD1 (5 bases). V lost 1 base and J 3 bases, leaving 13 bases between the germline ends. Looked up from germline, CDR1 is GTSNPN and CDR2 is SVGIG (reference sequence). This CDR3 region has 15 residues.

The genes are TRBV6-1 and TRBJ1-1; a weak D match, TRBD1 (5 bases). Per the germline V gene, CDR1 is MNHNS and CDR2 is SASEGT. The CDR3 contains 12 residues. The V end was cut by 8 bases, the J end by 2 bases, with 9 bases between. The CDR3 nucleotides read TGTGCCAGCTACAGGTTAAACACTGAAGCTTTCTTT. This encodes CASYRLNTEAFF.

The chain uses TRBV4-2 and TRBJ2-4; possible D gene TRBD2, 6 bases. CDR3 size: 17 residues. The germline gives CDR1 LGHNA, CDR2 YNFKEQ. V was pared by 0 bases and J by 0 bases, with 12 bases between. The CDR3 loop reads CASSQEWGGIAKNIQYF. In DNA form, the CDR3 reads TGTGCCAGCAGCCAAGAATGGGGCGGGATAGCCAAAAACATTCAGTACTTC.

The V gene is TRBV15, the J gene TRBJ2-6; D is ambiguous. Germline-derived CDR1 and CDR2 are LNHNV and YYDKDF (reference sequence). The CDR3 has 15 amino acids. Between the trimmed V and J ends, which lost 0 bases and 4 bases, there was a span of 7 bases. CDR3 in DNA: TGTGCCACCAGCAGAGACCAGGTCGGGGCCAACGTCCTGACTTTC. Residues: CATSRDQVGANVLTF.

The chain employs TRBV13 and TRBJ2-7; 12 positions match TRBD2. There are 16 residues in the CDR3. CDR1 and CDR2 from the germline V gene are PRHDT and FYEKMQ (reference sequence). Trimming at V came to 3 bases and at J to 2 bases, leaving 5 bases not matched to a gene. CDR3 region: CASSFQTSGGTYEQYF. Written as DNA, the CDR3 is TGTGCCAGCAGCTTTCAGACTAGCGGGGGTACCTACGAGCAGTACTTC.